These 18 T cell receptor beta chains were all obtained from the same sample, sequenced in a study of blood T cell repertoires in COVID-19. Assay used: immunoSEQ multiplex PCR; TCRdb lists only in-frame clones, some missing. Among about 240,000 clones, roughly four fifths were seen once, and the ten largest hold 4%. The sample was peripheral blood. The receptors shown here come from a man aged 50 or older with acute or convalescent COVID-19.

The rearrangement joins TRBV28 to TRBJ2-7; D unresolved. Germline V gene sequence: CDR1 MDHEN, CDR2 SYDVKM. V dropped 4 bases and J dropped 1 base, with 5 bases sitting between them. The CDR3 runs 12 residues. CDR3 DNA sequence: TGTGCCAGCAGTTGGGCGTCCTACGAGCAGTACTTC. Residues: CASSWASYEQYF.

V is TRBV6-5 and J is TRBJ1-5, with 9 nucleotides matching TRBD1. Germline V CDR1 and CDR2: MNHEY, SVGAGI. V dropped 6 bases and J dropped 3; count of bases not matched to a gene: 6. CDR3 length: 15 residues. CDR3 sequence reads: CASSRTGANNQPQHF. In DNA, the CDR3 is TGTGCCAGCAGCCGGACAGGGGCGAACAATCAGCCCCAGCATTTT.

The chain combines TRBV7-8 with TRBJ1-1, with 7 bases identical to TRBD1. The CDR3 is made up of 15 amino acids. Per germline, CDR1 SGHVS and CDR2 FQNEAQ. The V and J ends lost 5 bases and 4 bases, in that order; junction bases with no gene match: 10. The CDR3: CASSRLPDRATEAFF. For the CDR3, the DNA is TGTGCCAGCAGCCGTCTCCCCGACAGGGCCACTGAAGCTTTCTTT.

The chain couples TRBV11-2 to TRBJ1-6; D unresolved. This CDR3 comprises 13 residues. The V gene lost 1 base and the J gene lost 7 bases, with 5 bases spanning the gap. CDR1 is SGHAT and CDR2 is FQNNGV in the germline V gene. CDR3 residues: CASSLARNSPLHF. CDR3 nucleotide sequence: TGTGCCAGCAGCTTAGCTAGGAATTCACCCCTCCACTTT.

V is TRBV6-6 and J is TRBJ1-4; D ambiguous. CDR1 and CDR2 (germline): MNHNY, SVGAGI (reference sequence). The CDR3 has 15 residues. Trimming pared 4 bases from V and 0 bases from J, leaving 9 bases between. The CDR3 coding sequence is TGTGCCAGCAGTTCCTCGACAACAACTAATGAAAAACTGTTTTTT. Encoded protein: CASSSSTTTNEKLFF.

DNA for the CDR3: TGTGCCAGCAGCTCCGGACAGGGCCAGCCCCAGCATTTT. Encoded protein: CASSSGQGQPQHF. The J gene is TRBJ1-5, the V gene TRBV7-8; 8 bases agree with TRBD1. V lost 4 bases and J lost 7; bases outside the gene matches: 3. Germline CDR1 reads SGHVS; CDR2 reads FQNEAQ. The CDR3 has 13 amino acids.

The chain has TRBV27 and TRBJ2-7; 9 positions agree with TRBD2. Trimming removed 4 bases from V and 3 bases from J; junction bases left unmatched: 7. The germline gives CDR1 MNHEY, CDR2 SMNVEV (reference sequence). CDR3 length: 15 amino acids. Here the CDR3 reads CASSSTLAGLYEQYF. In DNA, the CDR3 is TGTGCCAGCAGTTCTACCCTAGCGGGACTCTACGAGCAGTACTTC.

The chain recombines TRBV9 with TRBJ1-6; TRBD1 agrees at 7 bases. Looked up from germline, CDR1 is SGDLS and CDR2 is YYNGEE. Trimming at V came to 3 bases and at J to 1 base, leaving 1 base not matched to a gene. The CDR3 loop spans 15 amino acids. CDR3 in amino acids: CASSGQGSYNSPLHF. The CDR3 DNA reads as TGTGCCAGCAGCGGACAGGGATCCTATAATTCACCCCTCCACTTT.

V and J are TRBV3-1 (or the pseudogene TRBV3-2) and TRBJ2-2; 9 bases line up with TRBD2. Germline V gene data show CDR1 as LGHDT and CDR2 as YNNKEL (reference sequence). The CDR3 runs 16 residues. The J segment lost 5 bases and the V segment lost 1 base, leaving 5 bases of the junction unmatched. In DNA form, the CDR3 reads TGTGCCAGCAGCCAAGGACTAGCGGAACGTACCGGGGAGCTGTTTTTT. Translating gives CASSQGLAERTGELFF.

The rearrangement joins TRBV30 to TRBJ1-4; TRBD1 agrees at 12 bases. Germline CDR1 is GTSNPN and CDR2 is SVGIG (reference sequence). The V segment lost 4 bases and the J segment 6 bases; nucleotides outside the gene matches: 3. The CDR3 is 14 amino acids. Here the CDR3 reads CAWTGTGGHEKLFF. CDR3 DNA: TGTGCCTGGACCGGGACAGGGGGCCATGAAAAACTGTTTTTT.

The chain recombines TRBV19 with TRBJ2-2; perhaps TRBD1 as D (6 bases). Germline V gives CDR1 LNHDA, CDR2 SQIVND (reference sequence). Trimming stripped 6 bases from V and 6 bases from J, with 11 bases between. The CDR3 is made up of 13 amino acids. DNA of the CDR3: TGTGCCAGTAGCCAAGGACAGTCCGGGGAGCTGTTTTTT. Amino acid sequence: CASSQGQSGELFF.

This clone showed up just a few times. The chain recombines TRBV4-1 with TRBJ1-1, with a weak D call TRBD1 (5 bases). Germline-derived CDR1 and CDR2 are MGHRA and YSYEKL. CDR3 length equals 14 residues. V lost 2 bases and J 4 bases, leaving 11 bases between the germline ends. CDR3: CASSQKMGGTEAFF. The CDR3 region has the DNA TGCGCCAGCAGCCAAAAAATGGGGGGCACTGAAGCTTTCTTT.

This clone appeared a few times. DNA for the CDR3: TGTGCCAGCAGTTTGAGAGCAACAGAGCCTTTTCCGGGGGGAAACACCATATATTTT. Encoded protein: CASSLRATEPFPGGNTIYF. The chain uses TRBV27 and TRBJ1-3, with no clear D. Germline V lookup: CDR1 MNHEY, CDR2 SMNVEV (reference sequence). Deletions cut 3 bases from V and 4 bases from J, with 25 bases between. CDR3 length: 19 amino acids.

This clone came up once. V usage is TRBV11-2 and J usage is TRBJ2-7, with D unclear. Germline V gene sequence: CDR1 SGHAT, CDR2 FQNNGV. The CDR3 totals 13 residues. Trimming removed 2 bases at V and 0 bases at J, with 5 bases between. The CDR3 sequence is CASSLSFSYEQYF. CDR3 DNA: TGTGCCAGCAGCTTAAGCTTCTCCTACGAGCAGTACTTC.

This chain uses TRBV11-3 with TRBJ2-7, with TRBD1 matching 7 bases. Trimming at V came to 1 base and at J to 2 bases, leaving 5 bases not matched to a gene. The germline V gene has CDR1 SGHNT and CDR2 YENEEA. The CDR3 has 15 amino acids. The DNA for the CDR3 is TGTGCCAGCAGCTTAGGAGGGGGCAGTACCTACGAGCAGTACTTC. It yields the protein CASSLGGGSTYEQYF.

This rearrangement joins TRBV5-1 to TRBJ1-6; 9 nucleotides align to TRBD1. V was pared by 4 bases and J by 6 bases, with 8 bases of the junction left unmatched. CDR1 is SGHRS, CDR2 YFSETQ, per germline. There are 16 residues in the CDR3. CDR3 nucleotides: TGCGCCAGCAGCCGGGAACAGGGGGCGCTTAATTCACCCCTCCACTTT. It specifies CASSREQGALNSPLHF.

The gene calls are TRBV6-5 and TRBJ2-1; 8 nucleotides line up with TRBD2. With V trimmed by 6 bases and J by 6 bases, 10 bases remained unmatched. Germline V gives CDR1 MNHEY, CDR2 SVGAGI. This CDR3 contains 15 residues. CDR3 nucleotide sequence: TGTGCCAGCAGCTCAGCGGGAGCGGGTCTCAATGAGCAGTTCTTC. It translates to CASSSAGAGLNEQFF.

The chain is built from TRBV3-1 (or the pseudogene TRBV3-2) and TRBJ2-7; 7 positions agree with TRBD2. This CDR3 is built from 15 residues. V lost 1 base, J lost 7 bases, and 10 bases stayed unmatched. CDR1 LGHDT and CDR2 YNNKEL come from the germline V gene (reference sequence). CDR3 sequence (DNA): TGTGCCAGCAGCCAAGTATCTAGCGGCGTTGGGGAGCAGTACTTC. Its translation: CASSQVSSGVGEQYF.